The 24 T cell receptor beta chains reported below all come from one sample, sequenced in a study of radiation and T cells in renal cell carcinoma (TCRdb year 2020). Taken with the paper, the label for time point translates to: baseline pretreatment blood. The sample's treatment or condition label, decoded: 15 Gy SBRT to primary tumor, nephrectomy 4 weeks later. To prepare the library, the immunoSEQ multiplex PCR assay was applied. Not all clones reach the TCRdb copy of this immuneACCESS table, which keeps in-frame sequences only. Checked studies attribute under half of the gap to unresolved V genes and leave the rest unexplained. Here the sample has 87,000 or so clones; around nine tenths occur a single time. Around 7.9% of the sample is in the top ten clones. The sequencing used blood, collected from a patient whose treatment included radiotherapy and nephrectomy. All receptors come from a middle-aged man with renal cell carcinoma.

The chain combines TRBV6-1 with TRBJ1-2; D is unresolved. V gave up 3 bases and J gave up 4 bases, with 12 bases separating them. Germline V gene sequence: CDR1 MNHNS, CDR2 SASEGT. This CDR3 is 14 amino acids long. Here the CDR3 DNA reads TGTGCCAGCAGTGAGGGTTGGCAGAGCTATGGCTACACCTTC. This gives the protein CASSEGWQSYGYTF.

This chain uses TRBV6-5 with TRBJ1-1; 9 nucleotides line up with TRBD1. CDR1 MNHEY and CDR2 SVGAGI come from the germline V gene. The CDR3 contains 15 residues. The junction had 9 bases not matched to a gene; V was cut back by 6 bases and J by 4 bases. This CDR3 reads CASRPIQGAGTEAFF. CDR3 nucleotides: TGTGCCAGCAGACCGATACAGGGGGCAGGCACTGAAGCTTTCTTT.

The chain carries TRBV7-9 and TRBJ1-2; 7 bases agree with TRBD1. With V trimmed by 9 bases and J by 5 bases, 12 bases remained unmatched. The CDR3 length is 14 residues. Germline V gene sequence: CDR1 SEHNR, CDR2 FQNEAQ (reference sequence). In nucleotides, the CDR3 is TGTGCCAGTAAAGGGGGCGACTTTAAGTATGGCTACACCTTC. Translating gives CASKGGDFKYGYTF.

The rearrangement joins TRBV5-1 to TRBJ2-5; 10 bases fit TRBD1. Germline CDR1 and CDR2: SGHRS and YFSETQ. V gave up 3 bases and J gave up 3 bases; unmatched junction bases: 5. This CDR3 spans 15 amino acids. The CDR3, as DNA: TGCGCCAGCAGCTCGACGGGGACAGGGGAAGAGACCCAGTACTTC. It yields the protein CASSSTGTGEETQYF. The variable domain in full, with the rest retrieved from reference TRBV5-1 and TRBJ2-5, is KAGVTQTPRYLIKTRGQQVTLSCSPISGHRSVSWYQQTPGQGLQFLFEYFSETQRNKGNFPGRFSGRQFSNSRSEMNVSTLELGDSALYLCASSSTGTGEETQYFGPGTRLLVL.

This chain uses TRBV2 with TRBJ2-1; 8 bases match TRBD2. Looked up from germline, CDR1 is SNHLY and CDR2 is FYNNEI. The CDR3 is 15 residues long. Losses at the gene ends were 1 base for V and 5 bases for J; bases not matched to a gene: 4. CDR3 in DNA: TGTGCCAGCAGTGAAGGGGTACTAGCGGACAATGAGCAGTTCTTC. Amino acid sequence: CASSEGVLADNEQFF.

V gene TRBV11-3 combines with J gene TRBJ1-1; D unresolved. CDR1 and CDR2 from the germline V gene are SGHNT and YENEEA. Trimming pared 3 bases from V and 8 bases from J, leaving 13 bases between. There are 13 residues in the CDR3. The CDR3 protein is CASSFLGNSEAFF. CDR3 nucleotide sequence: TGTGCCAGCAGCTTTCTGGGGAATTCCGAAGCTTTCTTT. Variable domain in full (rest from reference TRBV11-3 and TRBJ1-1): EAGVVQSPRYKIIEKKQPVAFWCNPISGHNTLYWYLQNLGQGPELLIRYENEEAVDDSQLPKDRFSAERLKGVDSTLKIQPAELGDSAVYLCASSFLGNSEAFFGQGTRLTVV.

This clone was counted a single time. V and J are TRBV27 and TRBJ1-1; 8 bases match TRBD1. Trimming at V came to 5 bases and at J to 10 bases, leaving 9 bases not matched to a gene. CDR3 length equals 13 residues. Germline assignment: CDR1 MNHEY and CDR2 SMNVEV (reference sequence). In nucleotides, the CDR3 is TGTGCCAGCAGTCCCCGGACAGGGAGCGGAGCTTTCTTT. This translates into CASSPRTGSGAFF.

CDR3 sequence: CASSFETQRPADTQYF. CDR3 nucleotides: TGTGCCAGCAGCTTCGAAACTCAAAGGCCTGCAGATACGCAGTATTTT. The chain links TRBV5-6 to TRBJ2-3, with no clear D. V was cut by 2 bases and J by 4 bases, with 17 bases left in between. This CDR3 is 16 amino acids long. Per germline, CDR1 SGHDT and CDR2 YYEEEE.

The V call is TRBV9, the J call TRBJ2-7, with D possibly called TRBD1 or TRBD2 (7 bases each). CDR1 and CDR2 from the germline V gene are SGDLS and YYNGEE. V was trimmed by 3 bases and J by 5 bases, leaving 21 bases between them. The CDR3 length is 16 residues. CDR3: CASSEDRAGVRNEQYF. The CDR3, as DNA: TGTGCCAGCAGCGAAGACAGGGCGGGGGTGAGGAACGAGCAGTACTTC. Full variable domain (outside the CDR3, taken from reference TRBV9 and TRBJ2-7): DSGVTQTPKHLITATGQRVTLRCSPRSGDLSVYWYQQSLDQGLQFLIQYYNGEERAKGNILERFSAQQFPDLHSELNLSSLELGDSALYFCASSEDRAGVRNEQYFGPGTRLTVT.

The V and J genes are TRBV15 and TRBJ2-3; no reliable D call. The germline gives CDR1 LNHNV, CDR2 YYDKDF (reference sequence). Trimming removed 0 bases from V and 2 bases from J, with 9 bases in between. This CDR3 region has 15 residues. The CDR3 DNA reads TGTGCCACCAGCAGAGAGGGCGCGTACACAGATACGCAGTATTTT. Translation: CATSREGAYTDTQYF. Variable domain in full (rest from reference TRBV15 and TRBJ2-3): DAMVIQNPRYQVTQFGKPVTLSCSQTLNHNVMYWYQQKSSQAPKLLFHYYDKDFNNEADTPDNFQSRRPNTSFCFLDIRSPGLGDTAMYLCATSREGAYTDTQYFGPGTRLTVL.

This chain joins TRBV2 and TRBJ2-1; the match to TRBD2 covers 8 bases. The CDR3 contains 15 residues. J was trimmed by 3 bases and V by 7 bases; bases with no gene match: 8. In germline, CDR1 is SNHLY, CDR2 FYNNEI. The CDR3 sequence: CASTIDGGGYNEQFF. CDR3 bases: TGTGCCAGCACTATCGACGGGGGGGGCTACAATGAGCAGTTCTTC. Looking up the rest from reference TRBV2 and TRBJ2-1 gives the full variable domain: EPEVTQTPSHQVTQMGQEVILRCVPISNHLYFYWYRQILGQKVEFLVSFYNNEISEKSEIFDDQFSVERPDGSNFTLKIRSTKLEDSAMYFCASTIDGGGYNEQFFGPGTRLTVL.

Only a few counts were recorded for this clone. The chain has TRBV4-1 and TRBJ2-7, with D hard to call. CDR1 and CDR2 (germline): MGHRA, YSYEKL. CDR3 length: 13 amino acids. V lost 0 bases and J 6 bases, leaving 9 bases between the germline ends. The CDR3 coding sequence is TGCGCCAGCAGCCAAGATTTGGTCTCCGAGCAGTACTTC. It translates to CASSQDLVSEQYF.

V usage is TRBV4-1 and J usage is TRBJ2-2, with a tentative D call TRBD2 (5 bases). The germline V and J ends were trimmed by 1 base and 7 bases, with 13 bases remaining between them. Germline lookup yields CDR1 MGHRA and CDR2 YSYEKL. CDR3 size: 15 residues. The CDR3 spells CASSQGWGDGGELFF. CDR3 nucleotides: TGCGCCAGCAGCCAAGGGTGGGGAGATGGCGGGGAGCTGTTTTTT.

In DNA form, the CDR3 reads TGTGCCTGGTGTATTAGCTCTGGAAACACCATATATTTT. Its protein product is CAWCISSGNTIYF. This rearrangement joins TRBV30 to TRBJ1-3; D ambiguous. CDR3 size: 13 residues. Trimming pared 5 bases from V and 0 bases from J, leaving 8 bases between. Germline assignment: CDR1 GTSNPN and CDR2 SVGIG (reference sequence).

The CDR3 spells CASSYLRQGNYGYTF. The CDR3 DNA follows: TGTGCCAGCAGTTATCTGCGACAGGGGAACTATGGCTACACCTTC. The chain combines TRBV6-5 with TRBJ1-2; 8 nucleotides line up with TRBD1. The germline gives CDR1 MNHEY, CDR2 SVGAGI. The ends lost 3 bases at V and 2 bases at J; junction bases unmatched: 5. CDR3 length: 15 amino acids.

V and J are TRBV19 and TRBJ2-2, with D possibly TRBD1 on 5 matching bases. CDR1 is LNHDA and CDR2 is SQIVND in the germline V gene (reference sequence). V lost 10 bases and J lost 1, with 10 bases in between. The CDR3 has 13 amino acids. The CDR3 region is CAISQVNTGELFF. For the CDR3, the DNA is TGTGCCATATCACAGGTGAACACCGGGGAGCTGTTTTTT.

The chain couples TRBV2 to TRBJ2-3, with D hard to call. The V end lost 6 bases, the J end lost 4 bases, and 14 bases lay between the germline ends. CDR1 and CDR2 from the germline V gene are SNHLY and FYNNEI. This CDR3 spans 14 amino acids. The CDR3 DNA is TGTGCCAGCAGCTGGGTCGGTTCCGCAGATACGCAGTATTTT. Encoded protein: CASSWVGSADTQYF.

The gene calls are TRBV14 and TRBJ2-7; 10 bases agree with TRBD1. Germline V gene lookup returns CDR1 SGHDN and CDR2 FVKESK. J was trimmed by 2 bases and V by 6 bases; bases with no gene match: 7. CDR3 length: 15 amino acids. As DNA, the CDR3 is TGTGCCAGCAGACCTACCGGGACAGGGGCCTACGAGCAGTACTTC. This codes for CASRPTGTGAYEQYF.

The chain joins TRBV10-3 to TRBJ1-1; possible D gene TRBD1, 6 bases. CDR1 and CDR2 (germline): ENHRY, SYGVKD. V lost 8 bases, J lost 4 bases, and 11 bases lay in between. There are 12 residues in the CDR3. The CDR3 is CAIARTVTEAFF. The CDR3 DNA reads TGTGCCATCGCACGGACAGTCACTGAAGCTTTCTTT.

The chain joins TRBV27 to TRBJ1-2; 8 bases line up with TRBD1. V lost 5 bases to trimming and J lost 6 bases; unmatched junction nucleotides: 5. The CDR3 spans 13 residues. Germline assignment: CDR1 MNHEY and CDR2 SMNVEV (reference sequence). CDR3 bases: TGTGCCAGCAGTCTCCGGACAGGGAATGGCTACACCTTC. Encoded protein: CASSLRTGNGYTF.

The gene calls are TRBV30 and TRBJ1-1; D ambiguous. V lost 2 bases and J lost 2, with 9 bases in between. The length of the CDR3 is 13 residues. The germline V gene encodes CDR1 GTSNPN and CDR2 SVGIG (reference sequence). CDR3 sequence reads: CAWSSGINTEAFF. Written as DNA, the CDR3 is TGTGCCTGGAGTTCGGGTATTAACACTGAAGCTTTCTTT.

The rearrangement joins TRBV7-2 to TRBJ1-2; D unclear. Trimming pared 1 base from V and 4 bases from J, leaving 7 bases between. The V gene's germline CDR1 is SGHTA and CDR2 FQGNSA. The CDR3 length is 13 residues. CDR3 sequence reads: CASSLDNPYGYTF. Here the CDR3 DNA reads TGTGCCAGCAGCTTAGACAACCCCTATGGCTACACCTTC.

A word on this clone: Other DNA sequences in this sample translate to the same CDR3. The rearrangement joins TRBV27 to TRBJ2-7; D is unclear. Per the germline V gene, CDR1 is MNHEY and CDR2 is SMNVEV (reference sequence). V gave up 2 bases and J gave up 0 bases, with 8 bases separating them. This CDR3 is 14 amino acids long. Here the CDR3 reads CASSLGRNSYEQYF. CDR3 sequence (DNA): TGTGCCAGCAGTTTAGGACGGAACTCCTACGAGCAGTACTTC.

This chain joins TRBV19 and TRBJ2-6, with TRBD1 identical over 7 bases. There are 16 residues in the CDR3. CDR1 LNHDA and CDR2 SQIVND come from the germline V gene (reference sequence). With V trimmed by 6 bases and J by 0 bases, 5 bases remained unmatched. The CDR3 protein is CASSRQGSSGANVLTF. Here the CDR3 DNA reads TGTGCCAGTAGCCGACAGGGTAGCTCTGGGGCCAACGTCCTGACTTTC.